Here is one T cell receptor beta chain with its context. This record comes from a study of blood T cell repertoires in COVID-19. The overall study: Nucleic acid was either cDNA or gDNA, and it came from T cells, B-cell-depleted T cells, or PBMCs.

Everyone who took part was roughly 18 to 95 years old, and they came from 24 US areas. Clinical history as reported by participants underpinned cohort assignment. The authors' processing: Reference gene primer amplification gave nucleated cell count estimates. Using immunoSEQ multiplex PCR, the repertoire was profiled, and TCRdb retains in-frame clones only, with some absent. That table is the source of V, J and clone size, and D and trimming were worked out from the DNA. Of under 250,000 clones in the sample, approximately 92% were seen once. Germline values: CDR1 MDHEN, CDR2 SYDVKM. The length of the CDR3 is 12 residues. V lost 10 bases and J 0 bases, leaving 9 bases between the germline ends.

This clonotype originated in a woman younger than 30 in a cohort exposed to, infected with or recovered from COVID-19 (not recorded which). This chain uses TRBV28 with TRBJ1-1; D not certain. The source material was PBMCs or T cells enriched from blood (not recorded which). The CDR3 bases are TGTGCCACCACGGAGCTGAACACTGAAGCTTTCTTT. Translated: CATTELNTEAFF.